The sequence of this T cell receptor beta chain was determined in a study of CXCR3-negative and CXCR3-positive naive CD8 T cells. The TRB cDNA libraries were prepared by 5' RACE with UMI labels. TCRdb reprocessed the 5' RACE reads, keeping one entry per CDR3 protein, no DNA. The ten most abundant clones cover roughly 0.31% of a sample with 150,000 or so distinct CDR3 sequences. This clonotype originated in a human donor in good health. Some clones in this sample may be carry-over from other donors' samples. Sequencing used naive CXCR3- CD8+ T cells from blood. Subset indicated: CD45RO-CCR7+CD27+CD95- naive CD8+ T cells lacking CXCR3 (TNR3-).

CDR3 protein: CASSQSWETQYF. The chain employs TRBV23-1 and TRBJ2-5. TRBV23-1 is noted as an ORF with a role that remains uncertain. This CDR3 has 12 amino acids.